The source of this T cell receptor beta chain is a study of blood T cell repertoires in COVID-19. Whole-study context: T cells, B-cell-depleted T cells, or PBMCs provided the cDNA or gDNA that served as material.

In the authors' workflow: Estimates of nucleated cell counts were drawn from the amplification of reference gene primers. Generated by immunoSEQ multiplex PCR, the TCRdb table keeps only in-frame clones and is missing some. That table supplies the V and J calls and clone size; D and trimming were determined from the DNA. The sample yields about 51,000 clones, around 90% seen once. This TCR was recovered from a man aged 50 to 60 with active COVID-19. Material: peripheral blood.

The CDR3 sequence: CASTGQGFGYTF. The CDR3 nucleotides are TGTGCCAGCACGGGACAGGGCTTCGGCTACACCTTC. The chain recombines TRBV2 with TRBJ1-2; 9 nucleotides match TRBD1. Germline V gives CDR1 SNHLY, CDR2 FYNNEI. This CDR3 is 12 amino acids long. The trim removed 7 bases at V and 8 bases at J, leaving 5 bases unmatched.